The sequence of this T cell receptor (beta chain) was determined in a study of T cell changes during pregnancy in multiple sclerosis (dated by TCRdb to between 2018 and 2020). Background on the whole study: In women with multiple sclerosis, the researchers looked at how the T cell repertoire shifted as pregnancy progressed.

Points on this clone: No antigen is known for it. Per-nucleotide qualities are absent, and no much larger clonotype sits a single base away.

Library preparation used the immunoSEQ multiplex PCR assay. TCRdb took this table from immuneACCESS and kept in-frame rearrangements with V and J called. Such tables lack part of the clones; where checked against another copy, unresolved V genes explain under half of the gap, and the rest is unexplained. This sample is represented by about 77,000 clones; under 95% of them were singletons. Approximately 2.4% of the sample goes to the ten largest clones. Trimming removed 3 bases from V and 6 bases from J; the gene matches leave 4 bases unexplained. CDR3 length: 14 amino acids, cysteine to phenylalanine. The DNA shown is the 42-base CDR3, in frame from base 1. In the germline V gene, CDR1 corresponds to SGHRS and CDR2 to YFSETQ.

The origin of this receptor is a female donor in good health, enrolled as a control in a pregnancy study. Sequences were derived from peripheral blood, sampled after pregnancy. The rearranged segments are TRBV5-1 and TRBJ2-7; 12 junctional bases match TRBD1. The CDR3 protein sequence reads: CASSSGQGAGEQYF. The DNA is as follows: TGCGCCAGCAGCTCGGGACAGGGGGCTGGCGAGCAGTACTTC.